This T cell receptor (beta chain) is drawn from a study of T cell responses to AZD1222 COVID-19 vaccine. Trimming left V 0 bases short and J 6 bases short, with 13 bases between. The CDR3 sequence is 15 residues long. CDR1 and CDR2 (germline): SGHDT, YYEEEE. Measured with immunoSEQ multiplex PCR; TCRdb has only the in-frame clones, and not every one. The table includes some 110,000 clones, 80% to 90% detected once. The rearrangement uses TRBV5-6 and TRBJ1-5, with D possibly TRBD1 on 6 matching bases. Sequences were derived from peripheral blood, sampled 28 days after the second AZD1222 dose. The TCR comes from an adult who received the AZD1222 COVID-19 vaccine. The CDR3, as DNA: TGTGCCAGCAGCTTGGCCGTGGTAGGGGGTCAGCCCCAGCATTTT. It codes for CASSLAVVGGQPQHF.